This paragraph covers one T cell receptor beta chain sequence. Each patient experienced a relapse that followed autologous stem cell transplantation, and brentuximab vedotin exposure varied. Clones were read by immunoSEQ multiplex PCR, and TCRdb kept only the in-frame ones, dropping some. The sample shows 60,000 to 75,000 clones, roughly 90% of them seen only once. The sample belongs to a study of PD-1 blockade in classical Hodgkin lymphoma. The sample consisted of peripheral blood mononuclear cells (PBMCs), taken at baseline. The TCR sequence derives from a human donor with classical Hodgkin lymphoma.

The DNA of the CDR3 is TGTGCCAGCAGCCAAGATAACGCATTCACAGATACGCAGTATTTT. It is translated as CASSQDNAFTDTQYF. V gene TRBV4-2 combines with J gene TRBJ2-3; D uncertain. The CDR3 consists of 15 residues. Germline assignment: CDR1 LGHNA and CDR2 YNFKEQ. V was clipped by 0 bases and J by 2 bases, with 9 bases between them.